The clone carrying this T cell receptor (beta chain) was counted a single time. Its antigen remains unidentified. A much larger clone differs from this one at a single base, so this may be a read error. This specimen comes from a study of blood T cells in healthy people across ages. This CDR3 contains 15 residues. The germline V gene has CDR1 MGHRA and CDR2 YSYEKL. Germline trimming cut 2 bases from V and 13 bases from J; bases unmatched to any gene: 13. Findings of the study overall: One million T cells yielded diversity estimates that were considered underestimates. There was no known CMV status for donors, so expanded clonotype changes were possibly confounded. Strong correlation linked observed beta diversity and percent naive T cells.

PCR was performed a second time for about 7 to 12 cycles using a sample-barcoded 5' primer and a J-beta primer mix. TCRdb analysed the 5' RACE reads with MiXCR anew, one entry per CDR3 protein. The sample has more than 650,000 distinct CDR3 sequences; 20% to 30% are singletons. Separately, the same data were catalogued under a study of T cells of mothers and their children.

The source material was blood. This sequence was found in a boy aged 5-17 years in good health. The chain has TRBV4-1 and TRBJ2-1; 8 nucleotides agree with TRBD2. The CDR3 DNA reads TGCGCCAGCAGCCAATACGGGGGGGCCAGAGAGACCCAGTTCTTC. Its translation is CASSQYGGARETQFF.